This paragraph covers one T cell receptor beta chain sequence. Its antigen is undetermined. Here immunoSEQ multiplex PCR was the method, and the copy in TCRdb shows in-frame clones only, minus some. The sample carries around 110,000 clones, 92% recorded once. CDR1 and CDR2 (germline): SGHNT, YENEEA. V was clipped by 3 bases and J by 0 bases, with 5 bases between them. This CDR3 contains 13 residues. This record comes from a study of CD4+ T cells in melanoma. Study results and limitations: Reportedly, melanoma neoantigen-specific CD4+ T cells showed varied differentiation states.

The sequence derives from a human donor with melanoma. The rearrangement joins TRBV11-3 to TRBJ2-5; no reliable D call. Sequencing was performed on peripheral blood. CDR3 sequence: CASSFMYQETQYF. The CDR3 nucleotides are TGTGCCAGCAGCTTTATGTACCAAGAGACCCAGTACTTC. Drawing the rest from reference TRBV11-3 and TRBJ2-5, the complete variable domain is EAGVVQSPRYKIIEKKQPVAFWCNPISGHNTLYWYLQNLGQGPELLIRYENEEAVDDSQLPKDRFSAERLKGVDSTLKIQPAELGDSAVYLCASSFMYQETQYFGPGTRLLVL.